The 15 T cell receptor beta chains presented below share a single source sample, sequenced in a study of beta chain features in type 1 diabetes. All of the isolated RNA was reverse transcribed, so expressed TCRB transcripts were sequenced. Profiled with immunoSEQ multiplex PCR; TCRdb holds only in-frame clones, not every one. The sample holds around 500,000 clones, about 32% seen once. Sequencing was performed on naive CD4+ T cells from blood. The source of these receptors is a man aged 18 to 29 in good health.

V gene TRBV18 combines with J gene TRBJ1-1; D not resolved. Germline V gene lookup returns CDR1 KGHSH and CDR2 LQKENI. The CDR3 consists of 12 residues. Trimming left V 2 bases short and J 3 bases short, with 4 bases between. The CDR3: CASSPADTEAFF. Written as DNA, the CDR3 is TGTGCCAGCTCACCAGCAGACACTGAAGCTTTCTTT.

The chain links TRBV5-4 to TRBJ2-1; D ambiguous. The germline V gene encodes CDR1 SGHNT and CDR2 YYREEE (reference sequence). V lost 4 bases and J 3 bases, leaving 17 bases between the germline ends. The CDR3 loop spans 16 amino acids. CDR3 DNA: TGTGCCAGCAGCCGAGTGGACCACATTGGCTACAATGAGCAGTTCTTC. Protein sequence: CASSRVDHIGYNEQFF.

The CDR3 spells CAWSPPPAGYNEQFF. DNA for the CDR3: TGTGCCTGGAGTCCCCCCCCGGCAGGTTACAATGAGCAGTTCTTC. V is TRBV30 and J is TRBJ2-1; D unresolved. Between the trimmed V and J ends, which lost 2 bases and 4 bases, there was a span of 15 bases. CDR1 is GTSNPN, CDR2 SVGIG, per germline (reference sequence). The CDR3 consists of 15 residues.

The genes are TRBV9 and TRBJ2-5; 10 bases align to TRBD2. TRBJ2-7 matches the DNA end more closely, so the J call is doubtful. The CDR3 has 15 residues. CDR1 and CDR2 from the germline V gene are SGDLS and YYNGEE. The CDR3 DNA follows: TGTGCCAGCAGCGCCGGACTAGCGGAGTCCTACGAGCAGTACTTC. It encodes CASSAGLAESYEQYF.

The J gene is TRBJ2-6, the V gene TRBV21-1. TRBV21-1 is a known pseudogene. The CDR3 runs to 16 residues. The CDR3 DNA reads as TGTGCCAGCAGCAAAGATTGGGTCTCTGGGGCCAACGTCCTGACTTTC. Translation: CASSKDWVSGANVLTF.

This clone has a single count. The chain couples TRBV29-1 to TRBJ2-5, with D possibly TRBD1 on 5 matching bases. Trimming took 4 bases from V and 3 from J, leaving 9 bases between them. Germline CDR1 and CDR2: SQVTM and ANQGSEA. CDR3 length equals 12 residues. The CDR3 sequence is CSVGQTEETQYF. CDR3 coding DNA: TGCAGCGTTGGACAGACCGAAGAGACCCAGTACTTC.

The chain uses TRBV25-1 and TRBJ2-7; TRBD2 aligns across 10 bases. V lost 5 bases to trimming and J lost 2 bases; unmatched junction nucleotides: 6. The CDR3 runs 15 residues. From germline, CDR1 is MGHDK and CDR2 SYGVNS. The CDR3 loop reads CASSTSGTSAYEQYF. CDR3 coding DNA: TGTGCCAGCAGTACATCCGGGACTAGCGCCTACGAGCAGTACTTC.

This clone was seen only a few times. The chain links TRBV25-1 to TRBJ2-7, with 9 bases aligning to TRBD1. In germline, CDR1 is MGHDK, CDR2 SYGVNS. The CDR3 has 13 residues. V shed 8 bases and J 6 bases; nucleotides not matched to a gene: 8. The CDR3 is CASHGQGRIEQYF. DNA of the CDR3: TGTGCCAGCCACGGACAGGGGCGCATCGAGCAGTACTTC.

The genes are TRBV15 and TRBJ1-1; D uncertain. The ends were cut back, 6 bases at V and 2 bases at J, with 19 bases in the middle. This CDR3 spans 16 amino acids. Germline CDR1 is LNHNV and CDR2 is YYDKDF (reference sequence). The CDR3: CATSREQPWSNTEAFF. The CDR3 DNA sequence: TGTGCCACCAGTAGGGAACAGCCCTGGAGTAACACTGAAGCTTTCTTT.

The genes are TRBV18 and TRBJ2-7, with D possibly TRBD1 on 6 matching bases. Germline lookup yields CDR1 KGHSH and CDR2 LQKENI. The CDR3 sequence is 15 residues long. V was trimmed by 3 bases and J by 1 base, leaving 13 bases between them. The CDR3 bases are TGTGCCAGCTCACCTCCCGGGACAACTTCCTACGAGCAGTACTTC. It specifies CASSPPGTTSYEQYF.

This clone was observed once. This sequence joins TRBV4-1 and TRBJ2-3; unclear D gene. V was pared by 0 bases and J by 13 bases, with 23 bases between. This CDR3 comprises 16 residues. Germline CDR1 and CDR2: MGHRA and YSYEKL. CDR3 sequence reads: CASSQDTLAPLIREYF. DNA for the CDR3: TGCGCCAGCAGCCAAGACACCTTGGCTCCTCTAATACGCGAGTATTTT.

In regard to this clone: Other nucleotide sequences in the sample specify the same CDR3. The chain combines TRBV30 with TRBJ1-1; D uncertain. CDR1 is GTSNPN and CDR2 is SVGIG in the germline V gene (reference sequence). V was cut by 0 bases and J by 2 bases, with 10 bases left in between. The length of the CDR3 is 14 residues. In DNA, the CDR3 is TGTGCCTGGAGTGTAGACCGTGGAAACACTGAAGCTTTCTTT. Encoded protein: CAWSVDRGNTEAFF.

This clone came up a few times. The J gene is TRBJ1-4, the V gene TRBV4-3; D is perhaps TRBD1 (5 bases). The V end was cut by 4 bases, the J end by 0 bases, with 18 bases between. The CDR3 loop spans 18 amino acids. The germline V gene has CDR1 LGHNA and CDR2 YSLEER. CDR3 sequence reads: CASSPQLTGDATNEKLFF. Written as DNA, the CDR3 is TGCGCCAGCAGCCCACAACTCACAGGAGATGCAACTAATGAAAAACTGTTTTTT.

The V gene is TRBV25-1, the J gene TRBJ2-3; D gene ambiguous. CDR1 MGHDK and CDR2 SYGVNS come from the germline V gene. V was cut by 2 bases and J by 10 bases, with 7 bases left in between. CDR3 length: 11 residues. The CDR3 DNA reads TGTGCCAGCAGTGAAGCAATTTCGCAGTATTTT. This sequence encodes CASSEAISQYF.

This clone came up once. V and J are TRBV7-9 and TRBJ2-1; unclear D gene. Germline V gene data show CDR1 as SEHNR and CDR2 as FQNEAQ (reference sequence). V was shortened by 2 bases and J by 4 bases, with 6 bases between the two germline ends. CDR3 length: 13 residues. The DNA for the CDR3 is TGTGCCAGCAGCTTAATCTTATACAATGAGCAGTTCTTC. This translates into CASSLILYNEQFF.